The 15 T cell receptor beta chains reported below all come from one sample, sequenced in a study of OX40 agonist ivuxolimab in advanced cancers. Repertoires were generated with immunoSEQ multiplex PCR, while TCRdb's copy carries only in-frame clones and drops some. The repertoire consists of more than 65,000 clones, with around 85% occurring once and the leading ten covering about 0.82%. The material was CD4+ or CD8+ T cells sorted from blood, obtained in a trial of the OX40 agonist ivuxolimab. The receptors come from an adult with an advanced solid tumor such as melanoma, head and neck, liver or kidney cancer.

Here the CDR3 reads CASSPPPGAGSPLHF. In DNA form, the CDR3 reads TGTGCCAGCTCACCACCGCCGGGGGCTGGGTCACCCCTCCACTTT. The chain has TRBV18 and TRBJ1-6, with D possibly TRBD1 on 6 matching bases. This CDR3 comprises 15 residues. V was trimmed by 0 bases and J by 10 bases, leaving 13 bases between them. The germline V gene encodes CDR1 KGHSH and CDR2 LQKENI.

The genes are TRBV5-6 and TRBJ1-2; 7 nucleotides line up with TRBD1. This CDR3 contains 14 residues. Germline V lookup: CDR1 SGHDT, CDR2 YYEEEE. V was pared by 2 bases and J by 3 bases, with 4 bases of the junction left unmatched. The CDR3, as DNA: TGTGCCAGCAGCTTAGGAGACAGGGACTATGGCTACACCTTC. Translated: CASSLGDRDYGYTF.

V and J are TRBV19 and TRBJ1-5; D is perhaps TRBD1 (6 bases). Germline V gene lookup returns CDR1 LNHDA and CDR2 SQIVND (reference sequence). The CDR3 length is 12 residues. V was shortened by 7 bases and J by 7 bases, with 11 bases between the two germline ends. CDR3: CASKGGSQPQHF. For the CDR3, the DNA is TGTGCCAGTAAGGGGGGCTCCCAGCCCCAGCATTTT.

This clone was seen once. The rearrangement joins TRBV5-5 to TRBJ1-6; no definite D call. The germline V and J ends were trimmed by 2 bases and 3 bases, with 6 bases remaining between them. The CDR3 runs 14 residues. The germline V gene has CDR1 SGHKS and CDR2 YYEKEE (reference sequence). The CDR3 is CASSFGSYNSPLHF. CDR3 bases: TGTGCCAGCAGCTTTGGCAGCTATAATTCACCCCTCCACTTT.

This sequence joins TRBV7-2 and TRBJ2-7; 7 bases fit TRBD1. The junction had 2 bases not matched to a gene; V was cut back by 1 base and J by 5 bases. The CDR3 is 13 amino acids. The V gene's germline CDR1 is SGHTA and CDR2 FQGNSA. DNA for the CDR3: TGTGCCAGCAGCTTAGAGACAGGGAACGAGCAGTACTTC. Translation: CASSLETGNEQYF.

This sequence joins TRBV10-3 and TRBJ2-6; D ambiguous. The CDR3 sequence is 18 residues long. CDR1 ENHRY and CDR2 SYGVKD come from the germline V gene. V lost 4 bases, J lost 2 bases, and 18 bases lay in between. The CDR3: CAISAISASVAGANVLTF. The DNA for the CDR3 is TGTGCCATCAGTGCAATCTCAGCGTCGGTGGCTGGGGCCAACGTCCTGACTTTC.

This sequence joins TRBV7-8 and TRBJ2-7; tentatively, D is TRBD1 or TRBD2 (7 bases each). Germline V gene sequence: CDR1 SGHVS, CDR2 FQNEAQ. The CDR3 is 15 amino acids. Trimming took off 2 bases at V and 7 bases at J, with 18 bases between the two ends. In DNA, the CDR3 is TGTGCCAGCAGCTTAATAGGGACAGTCGGGGGGGAGCAGTACTTC. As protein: CASSLIGTVGGEQYF.

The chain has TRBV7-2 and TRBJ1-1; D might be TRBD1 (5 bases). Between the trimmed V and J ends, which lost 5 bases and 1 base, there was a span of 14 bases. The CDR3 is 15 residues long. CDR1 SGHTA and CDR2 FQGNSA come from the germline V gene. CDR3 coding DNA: TGTGCCAGCAGCCCCACGGTGGGGCAGAACACTGAAGCTTTCTTT. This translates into CASSPTVGQNTEAFF.

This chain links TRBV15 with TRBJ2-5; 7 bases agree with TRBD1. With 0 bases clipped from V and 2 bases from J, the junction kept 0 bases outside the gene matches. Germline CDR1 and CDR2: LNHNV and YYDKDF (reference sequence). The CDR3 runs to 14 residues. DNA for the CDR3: TGTGCCACCAGCAGAGACAGGGGGCAAGAGACCCAGTACTTC. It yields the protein CATSRDRGQETQYF.

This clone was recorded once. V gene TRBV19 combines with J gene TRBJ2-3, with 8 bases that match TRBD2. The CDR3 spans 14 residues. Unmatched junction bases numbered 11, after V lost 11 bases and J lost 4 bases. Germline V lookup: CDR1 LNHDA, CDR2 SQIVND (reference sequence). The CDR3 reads CASATGGPSDTQYF. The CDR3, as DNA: TGTGCCTCGGCGACGGGAGGGCCATCAGATACGCAGTATTTT.

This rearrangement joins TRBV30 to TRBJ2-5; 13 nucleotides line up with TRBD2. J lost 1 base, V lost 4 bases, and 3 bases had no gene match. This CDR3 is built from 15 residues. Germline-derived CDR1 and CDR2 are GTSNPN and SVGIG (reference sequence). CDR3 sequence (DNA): TGTGCCTGGATGACTAGCGGGAGGATCCAAGAGACCCAGTACTTC. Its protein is CAWMTSGRIQETQYF.

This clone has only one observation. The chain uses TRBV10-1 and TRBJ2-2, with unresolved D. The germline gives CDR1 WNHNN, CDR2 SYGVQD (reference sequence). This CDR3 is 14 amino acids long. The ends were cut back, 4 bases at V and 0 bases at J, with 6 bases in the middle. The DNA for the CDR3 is TGCGCCAGCAGTGCCTTAGCGAACACCGGGGAGCTGTTTTTT. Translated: CASSALANTGELFF.

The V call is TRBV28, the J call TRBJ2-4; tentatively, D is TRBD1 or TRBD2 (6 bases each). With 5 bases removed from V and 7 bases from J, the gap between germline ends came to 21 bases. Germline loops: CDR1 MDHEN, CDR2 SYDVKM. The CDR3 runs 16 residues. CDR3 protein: CASSPVGRGLRNIQYF. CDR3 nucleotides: TGTGCCAGCAGTCCGGTCGGTCGGGGGCTAAGGAACATTCAGTACTTC.

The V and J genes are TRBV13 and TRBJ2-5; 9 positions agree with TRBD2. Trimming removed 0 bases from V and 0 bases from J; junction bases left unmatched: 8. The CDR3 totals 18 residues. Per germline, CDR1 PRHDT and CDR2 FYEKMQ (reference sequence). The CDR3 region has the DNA TGTGCCAGCAGCTTAGGCCTCCGGCTAGCGGGGAACCAAGAGACCCAGTACTTC. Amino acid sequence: CASSLGLRLAGNQETQYF.

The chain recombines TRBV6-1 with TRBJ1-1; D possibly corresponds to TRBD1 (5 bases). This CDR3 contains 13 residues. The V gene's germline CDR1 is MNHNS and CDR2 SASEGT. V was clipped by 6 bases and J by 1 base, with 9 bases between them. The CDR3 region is CASRTQGNTEAFF. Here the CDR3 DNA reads TGTGCCAGCAGGACCCAGGGGAACACTGAAGCTTTCTTT.